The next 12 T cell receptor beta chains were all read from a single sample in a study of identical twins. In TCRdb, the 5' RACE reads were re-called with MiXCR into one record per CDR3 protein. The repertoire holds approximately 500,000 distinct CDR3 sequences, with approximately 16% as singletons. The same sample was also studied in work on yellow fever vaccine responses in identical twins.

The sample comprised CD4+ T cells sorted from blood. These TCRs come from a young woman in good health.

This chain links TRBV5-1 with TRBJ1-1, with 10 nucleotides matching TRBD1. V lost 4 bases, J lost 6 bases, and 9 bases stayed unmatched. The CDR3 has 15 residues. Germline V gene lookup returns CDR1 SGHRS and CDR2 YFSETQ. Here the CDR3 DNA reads TGCGCCAGCAGCCGGGACAGGGGAATTGGGGCTGAAGCTTTCTTT. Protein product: CASSRDRGIGAEAFF.

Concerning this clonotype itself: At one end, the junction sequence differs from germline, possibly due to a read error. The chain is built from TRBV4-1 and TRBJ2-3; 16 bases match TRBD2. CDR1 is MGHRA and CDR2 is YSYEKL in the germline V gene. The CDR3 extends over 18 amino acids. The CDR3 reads CASSKEGLAGGATDTQYF. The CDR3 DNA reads TGCGCCAGCAGCAAAGAGGGACTAGCGGGGGGGGCGACAGATACGCAGTATTTT.

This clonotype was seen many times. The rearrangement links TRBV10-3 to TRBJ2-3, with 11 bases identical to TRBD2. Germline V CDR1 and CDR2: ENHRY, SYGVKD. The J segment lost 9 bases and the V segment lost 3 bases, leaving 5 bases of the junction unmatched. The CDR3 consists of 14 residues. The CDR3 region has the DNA TGTGCCATCAGTGATGGACTAGCGGGTGGGACGCAGTATTTT. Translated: CAISDGLAGGTQYF.

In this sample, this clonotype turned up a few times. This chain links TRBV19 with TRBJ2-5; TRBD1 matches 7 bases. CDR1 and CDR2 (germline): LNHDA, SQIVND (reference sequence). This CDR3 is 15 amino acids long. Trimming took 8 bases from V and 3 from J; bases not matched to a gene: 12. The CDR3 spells CASRGTGTAEETQYF. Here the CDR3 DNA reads TGTGCCAGTCGTGGAACCGGGACAGCAGAAGAGACCCAGTACTTC.

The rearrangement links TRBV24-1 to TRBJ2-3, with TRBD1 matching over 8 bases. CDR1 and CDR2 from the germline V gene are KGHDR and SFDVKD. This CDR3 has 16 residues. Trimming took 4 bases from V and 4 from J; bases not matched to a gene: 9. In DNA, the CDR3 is TGTGCCACCAGTGAACCCAGGGGGCGCGTGCCAGATACGCAGTATTTT. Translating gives CATSEPRGRVPDTQYF.

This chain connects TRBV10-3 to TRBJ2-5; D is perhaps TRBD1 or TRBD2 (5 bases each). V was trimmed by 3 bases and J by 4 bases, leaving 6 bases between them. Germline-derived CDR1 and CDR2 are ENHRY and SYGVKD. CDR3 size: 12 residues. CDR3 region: CAISDGAETQYF. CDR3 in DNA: TGTGCCATCAGTGACGGGGCAGAGACCCAGTACTTC.

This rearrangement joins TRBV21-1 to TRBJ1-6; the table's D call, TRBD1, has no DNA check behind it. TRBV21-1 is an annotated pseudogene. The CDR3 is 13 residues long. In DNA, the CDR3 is TGTGCCAGCAGCAGACGGACAAATTCACCCCTCCACTTT. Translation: CASSRRTNSPLHF.

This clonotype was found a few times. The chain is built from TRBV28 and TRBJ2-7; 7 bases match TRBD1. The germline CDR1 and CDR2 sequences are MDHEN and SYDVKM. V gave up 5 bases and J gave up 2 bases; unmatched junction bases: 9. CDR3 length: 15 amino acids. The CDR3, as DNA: TGTGCCAGCAGTGACCCTGGGACAGTAACCTACGAGCAGTACTTC. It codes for CASSDPGTVTYEQYF.

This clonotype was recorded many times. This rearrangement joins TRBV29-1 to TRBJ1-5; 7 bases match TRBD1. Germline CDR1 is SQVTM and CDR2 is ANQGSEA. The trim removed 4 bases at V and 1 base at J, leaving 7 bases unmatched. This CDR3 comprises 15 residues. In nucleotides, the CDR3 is TGCAGCGTTGCCGCAGGGGGTATGAGCAATCAGCCCCAGCATTTT. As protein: CSVAAGGMSNQPQHF.

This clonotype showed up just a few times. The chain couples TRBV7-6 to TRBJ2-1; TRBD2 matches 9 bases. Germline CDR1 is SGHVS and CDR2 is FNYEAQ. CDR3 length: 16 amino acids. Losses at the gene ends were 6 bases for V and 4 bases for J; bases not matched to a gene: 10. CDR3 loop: CASRDSSGKNYNEQFF. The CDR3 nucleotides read TGTGCCAGCAGGGACTCTAGCGGGAAGAATTACAATGAGCAGTTCTTC.

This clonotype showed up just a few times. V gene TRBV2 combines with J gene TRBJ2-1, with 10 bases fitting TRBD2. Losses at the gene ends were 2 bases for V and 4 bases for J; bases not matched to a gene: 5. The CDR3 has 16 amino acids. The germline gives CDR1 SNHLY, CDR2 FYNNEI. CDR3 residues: CASSESLAGAYNEQFF. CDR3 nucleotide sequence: TGTGCCAGCAGTGAAAGCCTAGCGGGGGCTTACAATGAGCAGTTCTTC.

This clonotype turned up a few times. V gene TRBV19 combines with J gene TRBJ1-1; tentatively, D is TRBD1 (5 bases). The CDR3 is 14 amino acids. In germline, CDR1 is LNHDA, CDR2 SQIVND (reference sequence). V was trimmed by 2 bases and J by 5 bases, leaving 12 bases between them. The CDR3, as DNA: TGTGCCAGTAGTATATTTGGGGCGCGGACTGAAGCTTTCTTT. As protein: CASSIFGARTEAFF.